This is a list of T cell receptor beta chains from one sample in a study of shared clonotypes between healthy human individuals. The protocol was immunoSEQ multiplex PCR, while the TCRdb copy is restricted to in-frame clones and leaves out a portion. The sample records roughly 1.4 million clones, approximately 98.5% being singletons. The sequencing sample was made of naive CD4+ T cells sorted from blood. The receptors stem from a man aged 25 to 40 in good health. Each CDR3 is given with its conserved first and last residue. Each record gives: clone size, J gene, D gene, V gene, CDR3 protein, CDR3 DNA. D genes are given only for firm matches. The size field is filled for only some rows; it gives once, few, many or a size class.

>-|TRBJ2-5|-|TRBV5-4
CASSPERWGETQYF
TGTGCCAGCAGCCCCGAGCGGTGGGGAGAGACCCAGTACTTC
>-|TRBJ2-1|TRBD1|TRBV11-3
CASSSTGYGHEQFF
TGTGCCAGCAGCTCGACAGGGTACGGCCATGAGCAGTTCTTC
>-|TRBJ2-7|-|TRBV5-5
CASSLPGRVNYEQYF
TGTGCCAGCAGCTTGCCGGGTCGCGTGAATTACGAGCAGTACTTC
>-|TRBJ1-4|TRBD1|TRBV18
CASSLLRDRAREKLFF
TGTGCCAGCTCACTATTACGGGACAGGGCGAGAGAAAAACTGTTTTTT
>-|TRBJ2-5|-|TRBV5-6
CASSLVTGVETQYF
TGTGCCAGCAGCTTGGTAACGGGAGTAGAGACCCAGTACTTC
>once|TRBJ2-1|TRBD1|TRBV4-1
CASSQMDRDLGEQFF
TGCGCCAGCAGCCAAATGGACAGGGATTTAGGTGAGCAGTTCTTC
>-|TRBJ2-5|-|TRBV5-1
CASSWAAGETQYF
TGCGCCAGCAGCTGGGCGGCAGGGGAGACCCAGTACTTC
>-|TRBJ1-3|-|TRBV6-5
CASSYASSGNTIYF
TGTGCCAGCAGTTACGCCAGCTCTGGAAACACCATATATTTT
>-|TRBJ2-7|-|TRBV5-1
CASSLDPSTYEQYF
TGCGCCAGCAGCTTGGATCCTAGCACCTACGAGCAGTACTTC
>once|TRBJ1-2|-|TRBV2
CASRLKQGNGYTF
TGTGCCAGCAGATTAAAACAGGGCAATGGCTACACCTTC
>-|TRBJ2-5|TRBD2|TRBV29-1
CSVVGVAGGFTETQYF
TGCAGCGTTGTCGGGGTAGCGGGAGGATTCACGGAGACCCAGTACTTC
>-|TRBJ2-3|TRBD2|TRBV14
CASSRTAGVTTDTQYF
TGTGCCAGCAGCCGTACAGCGGGAGTTACGACAGATACGCAGTATTTT
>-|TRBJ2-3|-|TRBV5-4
CASHTGYADTQYF
TGTGCCAGCCATACAGGGTACGCAGATACGCAGTATTTT
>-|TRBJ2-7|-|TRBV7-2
CASSERAGRYEQYF
TGTGCCAGCAGCGAGAGAGCTGGCAGATACGAGCAGTACTTC
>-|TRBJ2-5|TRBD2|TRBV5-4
CASSEGLGWETQYF
TGTGCCAGCAGTGAGGGACTAGGATGGGAGACCCAGTACTTC
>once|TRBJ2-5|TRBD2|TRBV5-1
CASSLAGGPGETQYF
TGCGCCAGCAGCTTGGCGGGAGGGCCCGGGGAGACCCAGTACTTC
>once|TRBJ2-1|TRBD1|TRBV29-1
CSVEPVDRAYNEQFF
TGCAGCGTGGAGCCGGTGGACAGGGCTTACAATGAGCAGTTCTTC
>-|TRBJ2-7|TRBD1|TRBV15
CATTGDREYHEQYF
TGTGCCACTACGGGTGACAGGGAGTACCACGAGCAGTACTTC
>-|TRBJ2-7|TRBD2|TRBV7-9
CASSLVSGRVYEQYF
TGTGCCAGCAGCTTAGTTAGCGGGAGGGTCTACGAGCAGTACTTC
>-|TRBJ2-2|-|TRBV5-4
CASSLAVASGELFF
TGTGCCAGCAGCTTGGCAGTGGCTAGCGGGGAGCTGTTTTTT
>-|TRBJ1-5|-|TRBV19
CASSMGTGTGNQPQHF
TGTGCCAGTAGTATGGGGACTGGGACGGGCAATCAGCCCCAGCATTTT
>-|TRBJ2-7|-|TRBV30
CAWSVGPQRAGPGYF
TGTGCCTGGAGTGTAGGCCCCCAGAGGGCGGGGCCGGGGTACTTC
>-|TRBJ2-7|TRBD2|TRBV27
CASRGGSRYEQYF
TGTGCCAGCAGGGGCGGGAGTAGGTACGAGCAGTACTTC
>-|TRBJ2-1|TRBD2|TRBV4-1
CASSLTSGGSYNEQFF
TGCGCCAGCAGCCTTACTAGCGGGGGATCCTACAATGAGCAGTTCTTC
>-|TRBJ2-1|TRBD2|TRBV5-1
CASSTLAGENNEQFF
TGCGCCAGCAGCACTCTAGCGGGGGAAAACAATGAGCAGTTCTTC
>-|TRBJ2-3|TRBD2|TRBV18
CASSPLPVAGYEDTQYF
TGTGCCAGCTCACCTCTGCCGGTAGCGGGATACGAAGATACGCAGTATTTT
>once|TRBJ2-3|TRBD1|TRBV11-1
CASSSQTGEIDTQYF
TGTGCCAGCAGCTCACAGACAGGGGAAATAGATACGCAGTATTTT
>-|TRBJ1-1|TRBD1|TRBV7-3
CASSHRQGSAEAFF
TGTGCCAGCAGCCACCGACAGGGTTCTGCTGAAGCTTTCTTT
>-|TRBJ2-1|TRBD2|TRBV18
CASSPPLSGSNEQFF
TGTGCCAGCTCACCCCCTCTTAGCGGGAGCAATGAGCAGTTCTTC
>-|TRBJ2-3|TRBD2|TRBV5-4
CASSKGIAGGPVDTQYF
TGTGCCAGCAGCAAAGGGATAGCGGGAGGGCCGGTAGATACGCAGTATTTT
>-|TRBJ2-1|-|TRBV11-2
CASTTIPGGWDEQFF
TGTGCCAGCACAACAATACCCGGGGGCTGGGATGAGCAGTTCTTC
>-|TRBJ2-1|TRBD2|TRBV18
CASSPKGGRALDEQFF
TGTGCCAGCTCACCAAAGGGCGGGAGGGCCCTCGATGAGCAGTTCTTC
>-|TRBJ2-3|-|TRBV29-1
CSAAGYNGGPTDTQYF
TGCAGCGCCGCCGGGTATAATGGGGGGCCTACAGATACGCAGTATTTT
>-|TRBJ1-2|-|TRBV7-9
CASSLIGGTHGYTF
TGTGCCAGCAGCTTAATCGGTGGCACACATGGCTACACCTTC
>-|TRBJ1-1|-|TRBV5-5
CASSSASSEAFF
TGTGCCAGCAGCTCTGCATCGTCTGAAGCTTTCTTT
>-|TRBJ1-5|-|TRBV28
CATESQSNQPQHF
TGTGCCACCGAGTCCCAAAGCAATCAGCCCCAGCATTTT
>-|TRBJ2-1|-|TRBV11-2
CASSLAPRGAYNEQFF
TGTGCCAGCAGCTTAGCCCCTAGGGGGGCTTACAATGAGCAGTTCTTC
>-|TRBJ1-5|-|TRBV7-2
CASSLAAGAQPQHF
TGTGCCAGCAGCTTAGCCGCAGGGGCCCAGCCCCAGCATTTT
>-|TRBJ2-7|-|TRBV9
CASSVAPMTPYEQYF
TGTGCCAGCAGCGTTGCGCCTATGACCCCCTACGAGCAGTACTTC
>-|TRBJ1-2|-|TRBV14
CASSQGVNYGYTF
TGTGCCAGCAGCCAAGGAGTTAACTATGGCTACACCTTC
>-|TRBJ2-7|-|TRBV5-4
CASSGPLGQSISYEQYF
TGTGCCAGCAGCGGTCCCCTAGGACAGAGTATCTCCTACGAGCAGTACTTC
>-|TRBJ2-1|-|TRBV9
CASSVDRGWDEQFF
TGTGCCAGCAGCGTTGACCGGGGATGGGATGAGCAGTTCTTC
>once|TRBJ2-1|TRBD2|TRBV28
CASSSPAGASYNEQFF
TGTGCCAGCAGCAGCCCAGCGGGAGCTTCCTACAATGAGCAGTTCTTC
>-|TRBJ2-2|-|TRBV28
CASSDGSNTGELFF
TGTGCCAGCAGTGACGGATCGAACACCGGGGAGCTGTTTTTT
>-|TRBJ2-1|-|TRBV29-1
CSVGKTGAVNEQFF
TGCAGCGTTGGGAAGACAGGTGCGGTAAATGAGCAGTTCTTC
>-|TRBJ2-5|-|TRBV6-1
CASSESFSGRSETQYF
TGTGCCAGCAGTGAGAGTTTTTCAGGGCGTTCAGAGACCCAGTACTTC
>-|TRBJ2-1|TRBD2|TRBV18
CASSEGTRGHEQFF
TGTGCCAGCTCAGAAGGGACTAGAGGCCATGAGCAGTTCTTC
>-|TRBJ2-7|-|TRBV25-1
CASSEFKGHSYEQYF
TGTGCCAGCAGTGAATTTAAGGGGCACTCCTACGAGCAGTACTTC
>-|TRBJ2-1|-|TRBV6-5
CASRPPGYGNLAFF
TGTGCCAGCCGCCCGCCCGGATACGGTAATCTTGCGTTCTTC
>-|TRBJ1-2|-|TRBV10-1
CASSESAGVKDGYTF
TGCGCCAGCAGTGAGTCGGCAGGGGTTAAGGATGGCTACACCTTC
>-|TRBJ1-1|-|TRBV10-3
CAISESAVEGMYTEAFF
TGTGCCATCAGTGAGTCCGCGGTGGAGGGGATGTACACTGAAGCTTTCTTT
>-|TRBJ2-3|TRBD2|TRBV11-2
CASSTGTSGSGTDTQYF
TGTGCCAGCAGCACAGGGACTAGCGGGAGTGGCACAGATACGCAGTATTTT
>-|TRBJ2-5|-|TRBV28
CGTGRFGETQYF
TGTGGGACTGGGAGGTTCGGAGAGACCCAGTACTTC
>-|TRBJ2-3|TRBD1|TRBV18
CASSTGTGGVGTDTQYF
TGTGCCAGCTCAACCGGGACAGGGGGCGTCGGCACAGATACGCAGTATTTT